This TCR beta chain was found in a study of blood T cell repertoires in COVID-19 (dated by TCRdb to 2020 to 2022). About the investigation overall: The collaborator samples originated in the United States, Italy and Spain and spanned the acute and convalescent phases of COVID-19. The material from the prospective study consisted of cDNA or gDNA derived from T cells, B-cell-depleted T cells, or PBMCs. Deeply sampled blood TCRbeta repertoires from subjects exposed to, actively infected with, or recovered from COVID-19 were included in the dataset. The repertoires were released in a freely available public database intended as a resource for research on the immune response to SARS-CoV-2. The samples were drawn from the first 160 participants of the ongoing ImmuneRACE study and from some 1,300 subjects provided by 6 global collaborators. Sample metadata almost always included a de-identified subject ID, COVID-19 status, age in years and sex. HLA class I and class II types, where available, came from metadata supplied by the sample provider rather than from assay-based typing. Overall study outcomes, separate from this receptor: The amount of clinical and demographic metadata varied by source and participant and was provided uncurated.

According to the germline V gene, CDR1 reads KGHDR and CDR2 reads SFDVKD. V is clipped by 5 bases and J by 8 bases, and the sequence between their germline boundaries is 12 bases long. The CDR3 contains 13 residues, cysteine and phenylalanine counted. CDR3 DNA only is kept here, 39 bases in frame from base 1. Collaborating institutions collected whole blood in K2EDTA tubes following their own protocols. For TCRbeta analysis, collaborator samples were shipped as frozen whole blood, as isolated PBMCs, or as DNA extracted from either sample type. TCRbeta CDR3 regions were amplified from genomic DNA by means of the immunoSEQ Assay, a bias-controlled multiplex PCR. In the source study's methods: Within the assay, amplification of reference gene primers was used to estimate how many nucleated cells each sample contained. Sequence reads were collapsed and filtered to measure the absolute abundance of every unique TCRbeta CDR3 rearrangement. For each sample, productive Simpson clonality was calculated by taking the square root of Simpson's diversity index across productive rearrangements. TCRdb mirrors the immuneACCESS table, restricted to in-frame sequences. Some clones are absent from its copies; in checked studies, under half trace to an unresolved V gene, and the reason for the others is unknown. D and trimming come from the DNA, and the V and J calls and clone size come from that table. This sample has tens of thousands of clones in its table, and 80% to 85% of those were observed once. 4.5% of the sample belongs to the ten largest clones.

For this clone: No cognate antigen has been identified for it. Base quality data are lacking; no much larger clone is found one base away.

The source is a woman aged 55 to 70 with acute or convalescent COVID-19. The chain is made from TRBV24-1 and TRBJ1-5; no confident D gene assignment can be made. The sample comprised peripheral blood. Here is the DNA: TGTGCCACCAGTGCCCGCGGTGGTGAGCCCCAGCATTTT. Its product reads: CATSARGGEPQHF.